The entry below describes one TCR beta chain. The CDR3 length is 15 residues. V lost 1 base and J lost 1; bases outside the gene matches: 4. Germline V CDR1 and CDR2: LGHNT, FRNRAP. The data belong to a study of cytomegalovirus exposure and HLA in healthy donors. Researchers ran the PCR with 60 Vbeta and 13 Jbeta primers. Produced via immunoSEQ multiplex PCR; TCRdb's table is partial and in-frame only. This table has around 120,000 clones, about 79% appearing once. This clonotype was sampled from a middle-aged man in good health and CMV-seropositive. The gene calls are TRBV12-5 and TRBJ2-7; 7 nucleotides line up with TRBD1. Material for sequencing was PBMCs. The CDR3 reads CASGLGGQRSYEQYF. CDR3 nucleotide sequence: TGTGCTAGTGGTTTGGGGGGACAGCGATCCTACGAGCAGTACTTC. Combining the CDR3 with reference TRBV12-5 and TRBJ2-7 gives the whole variable domain DARVTQTPRHKVTEMGQEVTMRCQPILGHNTVFWYRQTMMQGLELLAYFRNRAPLDDSGMPKDRFSAEMPDATLATLKIQPSEPRDSAVYFCASGLGGQRSYEQYFGPGTRLTVT.